The 24 T cell receptor beta chains reported below all come from one sample, sequenced in a study of OX40 agonist ivuxolimab in advanced cancers. Libraries were prepared by immunoSEQ multiplex PCR; TCRdb keeps only in-frame clonotypes and omits some of them. The table lists roughly 76,000 clones, around 90% of them singletons. Here the sequenced sample was CD4+ or CD8+ T cells sorted from blood, taken in a trial of the OX40 agonist ivuxolimab. Receptors originate from an adult with an advanced solid tumor such as melanoma, head and neck, liver or kidney cancer.

The CDR3 loop reads CASSESSGREQFF. The CDR3 DNA is TGTGCCAGCAGTGAATCCTCGGGTCGGGAGCAGTTCTTC. The V and J genes are TRBV2 and TRBJ2-1; the D is unclear. V dropped 2 bases and J dropped 10 bases, with 12 bases sitting between them. Germline V gene lookup returns CDR1 SNHLY and CDR2 FYNNEI. This CDR3 region has 13 residues.

The chain joins TRBV7-2 to TRBJ1-5; the match to TRBD1 covers 7 bases. After removal of 2 bases from V and 3 bases from J, the junction contained 4 bases not matched to a gene. The CDR3 has 15 amino acids. CDR1 is SGHTA and CDR2 is FQGNSA in the germline V gene. The CDR3 DNA is TGTGCCAGCAGCTTATACGGGACAGTCAATCAGCCCCAGCATTTT. Translation: CASSLYGTVNQPQHF. Full variable domain (outside the CDR3, taken from reference TRBV7-2 and TRBJ1-5): GAGVSQSPSNKVTEKGKDVELRCDPISGHTALYWYRQSLGQGLEFLIYFQGNSAPDKSGLPSDRFSAERTGGSVSTLTIQRTQQEDSAVYLCASSLYGTVNQPQHFGDGTRLSIL.

V usage is TRBV30 and J usage is TRBJ1-6; possibly TRBD1 for D (5 bases). V gave up 1 base and J gave up 6 bases, with 13 bases separating them. The CDR3 is made up of 15 amino acids. The germline V gene encodes CDR1 GTSNPN and CDR2 SVGIG (reference sequence). The CDR3 loop is CAWSGTGTSNSPLHF. CDR3 nucleotide sequence: TGTGCCTGGAGTGGGACCGGGACGAGTAATTCACCCCTCCACTTT.

CDR3 amino acids: CASSSTGGIQETQYF. The CDR3 nucleotides read TGTGCCAGCAGCTCCACCGGGGGCATCCAAGAGACCCAGTACTTC. The rearrangement joins TRBV7-9 to TRBJ2-5; D may match TRBD1 or TRBD2 (6 bases each). V shed 4 bases and J shed 1 base, with 13 bases lying between them. The CDR3 has 15 residues. Germline CDR1 and CDR2: SEHNR and FQNEAQ (reference sequence).

This clone was seen a single time. The chain carries TRBV19 and TRBJ2-3; D unresolved. CDR3 length equals 13 residues. Germline CDR1 reads LNHDA; CDR2 reads SQIVND (reference sequence). V shed 4 bases and J shed 10 bases, with 15 bases lying between them. As DNA, the CDR3 is TGTGCCAGTAGTACCCTCCCGGAGTCTCCGCAGTATTTT. It is translated as CASSTLPESPQYF. Using reference TRBV19 and TRBJ2-3 for the parts outside the CDR3, the full variable domain is DGGITQSPKYLFRKEGQNVTLSCEQNLNHDAMYWYRQDPGQGLRLIYYSQIVNDFQKGDIAEGYSVSREKKESFPLTVTSAQKNPTAFYLCASSTLPESPQYFGPGTRLTVL.

This chain joins TRBV28 and TRBJ2-2; the D gene is possibly TRBD1 (6 bases). CDR1 MDHEN and CDR2 SYDVKM come from the germline V gene. V lost 3 bases and J 8 bases, leaving 13 bases between the germline ends. This CDR3 is 14 amino acids long. CDR3 bases: TGTGCCAGCAGTTTGATGGGGGCGCTGGGGGAGCTGTTTTTT. Its protein product is CASSLMGALGELFF.

The genes are TRBV6-1 and TRBJ2-4; possible D gene TRBD2, 5 bases. The CDR3 sequence is 15 residues long. The V and J ends lost 11 bases and 0 bases respectively, with 17 bases between them. From germline, CDR1 is MNHNS and CDR2 SASEGT. CDR3 sequence: CASMPRGLAKNIQYF. The CDR3 bases are TGTGCCTCCATGCCACGGGGATTAGCCAAAAACATTCAGTACTTC.

This chain links TRBV4-2 with TRBJ2-4; tentative D call: TRBD2 (6 bases). This CDR3 region has 15 residues. V lost 5 bases and J lost 1, with 12 bases in between. Germline-derived CDR1 and CDR2 are LGHNA and YNFKEQ. CDR3 amino acids: CASSNGGPAKNIQYF. CDR3 nucleotide sequence: TGTGCCAGCAGCAATGGAGGGCCTGCCAAAAACATTCAGTACTTC.

V and J are TRBV28 and TRBJ1-1; D gene uncertain. From germline, CDR1 is MDHEN and CDR2 SYDVKM. Trimming cost V 10 bases and J 0 bases, with 12 bases left between them. This CDR3 is built from 13 residues. The CDR3 sequence: CATLLGMNTEAFF. CDR3 nucleotide sequence: TGTGCCACATTATTGGGAATGAACACTGAAGCTTTCTTT.

The CDR3 DNA reads TGTGCCAGCTCTCTTGGACGTGTCCACGAGCAGTACTTC. The encoded protein is CASSLGRVHEQYF. The rearrangement links TRBV19 to TRBJ2-7, with D unclear. This CDR3 has 13 amino acids. The V and J ends lost 9 bases and 5 bases respectively, with 17 bases between them. Germline CDR1 reads LNHDA; CDR2 reads SQIVND (reference sequence).

This clone was detected once. The chain carries TRBV28 and TRBJ1-3, with D maybe TRBD1 (5 bases). Trimming shortened V by 7 bases and J by 11 bases, and 24 bases separated the two germline ends. The CDR3 contains 15 residues. Germline lookup yields CDR1 MDHEN and CDR2 SYDVKM. The CDR3 region is CASTPVDTLRVAIYF. CDR3 nucleotides: TGTGCCAGCACTCCCGTCGACACGCTCAGGGTGGCCATATATTTT.

The J gene is TRBJ2-5, the V gene TRBV5-1; 14 bases fit TRBD2. The CDR3 length is 18 residues. J was trimmed by 4 bases and V by 3 bases; bases with no gene match: 11. Germline V gene data show CDR1 as SGHRS and CDR2 as YFSETQ. CDR3 region: CASSSGLAGANGVETQYF. In nucleotides, the CDR3 is TGCGCCAGCAGCTCGGGACTAGCGGGAGCCAATGGCGTAGAGACCCAGTACTTC.

This sequence joins TRBV28 and TRBJ2-5; D is undetermined. The germline gives CDR1 MDHEN, CDR2 SYDVKM. The CDR3 is 15 residues long. The V and J ends lost 4 bases and 7 bases respectively, with 19 bases between them. The CDR3 DNA reads TGTGCCAGCAGTTCCCATACACTCGCGCGAGGGACCCAGTACTTC. Protein sequence: CASSSHTLARGTQYF. Based on the CDR3 plus reference TRBV28 and TRBJ2-5, the full variable domain is DVKVTQSSRYLVKRTGEKVFLECVQDMDHENMFWYRQDPGLGLRLIYFSYDVKMKEKGDIPEGYSVSREKKERFSLILESASTNQTSMYLCASSSHTLARGTQYFGPGTRLLVL.

The chain is built from TRBV28 and TRBJ2-1; tentative D call: TRBD1 (6 bases). Looked up from germline, CDR1 is MDHEN and CDR2 is SYDVKM. Deletions cut 6 bases from V and 5 bases from J, with 11 bases between. The CDR3 is made up of 13 amino acids. CDR3 in DNA: TGTGCCAGCAGGTCACAGGGAGACAATGAGCAGTTCTTC. The encoded protein is CASRSQGDNEQFF. The full variable domain, with the rest looked up from reference TRBV28 and TRBJ2-1, is DVKVTQSSRYLVKRTGEKVFLECVQDMDHENMFWYRQDPGLGLRLIYFSYDVKMKEKGDIPEGYSVSREKKERFSLILESASTNQTSMYLCASRSQGDNEQFFGPGTRLTVL.

This chain joins TRBV7-3 and TRBJ2-1, with unresolved D. The V end was cut by 1 base, the J end by 10 bases, with 14 bases between. Germline V gene lookup returns CDR1 SGHTA and CDR2 FQGTGA. This CDR3 has 14 residues. CDR3 sequence (DNA): TGTGCCAGCAGCTTAATGGACGCCCCGCTAGAGCAGTTCTTC. This gives the protein CASSLMDAPLEQFF. Looking up the rest from reference TRBV7-3 and TRBJ2-1 gives the full variable domain: GAGVSQTPSNKVTEKGKYVELRCDPISGHTALYWYRQSLGQGPEFLIYFQGTGAADDSGLPNDRFFAVRPEGSVSTLKIQRTERGDSAVYLCASSLMDAPLEQFFGPGTRLTVL.

V usage is TRBV2 and J usage is TRBJ1-2; D is possibly TRBD1 (5 bases). Germline values: CDR1 SNHLY, CDR2 FYNNEI. V was pared by 7 bases and J by 1 base, with 13 bases between. This CDR3 spans 14 amino acids. The chain's CDR3 is CASNRDPLNYGYTF. The CDR3 coding sequence is TGTGCCAGCAATCGGGACCCCCTTAACTATGGCTACACCTTC.

The chain couples TRBV5-5 to TRBJ1-1; D perhaps matches TRBD1 (6 bases). The V end lost 1 base, the J end lost 1 base, and 11 bases lay between the germline ends. The CDR3 is made up of 15 amino acids. CDR1 is SGHKS, CDR2 YYEKEE, per germline (reference sequence). This CDR3 reads CASSLSGRGNTEAFF. The CDR3 DNA reads as TGTGCCAGCAGCTTGTCGGGCAGGGGGAACACTGAAGCTTTCTTT.

This chain links TRBV9 with TRBJ1-3; D uncertain. V was clipped by 4 bases and J by 0 bases, with 14 bases between them. The CDR3 contains 16 residues. Germline-derived CDR1 and CDR2 are SGDLS and YYNGEE. CDR3 nucleotides: TGTGCCAGCAGCCCGAGCCCCCTGGCCTCTGGAAACACCATATATTTT. Its translation: CASSPSPLASGNTIYF.

This chain links TRBV19 with TRBJ1-1; 10 positions match TRBD1. This CDR3 region has 12 residues. With 11 bases clipped from V and 2 bases from J, the junction kept 2 bases outside the gene matches. Germline V lookup: CDR1 LNHDA, CDR2 SQIVND (reference sequence). DNA for the CDR3: TGTGCCGGACAGGGGGTAAACACTGAAGCTTTCTTT. The encoded protein is CAGQGVNTEAFF.

The chain is built from TRBV28 and TRBJ2-7; D is possibly TRBD1 or TRBD2 (6 bases each). Per germline, CDR1 MDHEN and CDR2 SYDVKM. Trimming shortened V by 6 bases and J by 0 bases, and 9 bases separated the two germline ends. The CDR3 consists of 13 residues. The CDR3: CASRRDTSYEQYF. In DNA form, the CDR3 reads TGTGCCAGCAGGCGGGACACCTCCTACGAGCAGTACTTC.

The rearrangement uses TRBV28 and TRBJ1-2; TRBD1 is a possible D gene (5 bases). Germline-derived CDR1 and CDR2 are MDHEN and SYDVKM. Trimming shortened V by 8 bases and J by 1 base, and 17 bases separated the two germline ends. The CDR3 length is 15 residues. The CDR3 here is CASRGGGASNYGYTF. In DNA, the CDR3 is TGTGCCAGCCGGGGCGGCGGGGCAAGTAACTATGGCTACACCTTC.

The chain combines TRBV5-6 with TRBJ2-4, with 7 nucleotides matching TRBD1. This CDR3 has 13 amino acids. The germline V gene encodes CDR1 SGHDT and CDR2 YYEEEE. Trimming removed 1 base from V and 7 bases from J; junction bases left unmatched: 2. The CDR3 loop is CASSLTGANIQYF. The CDR3 bases are TGTGCCAGCAGCTTGACAGGGGCGAACATTCAGTACTTC.

The chain recombines TRBV29-1 with TRBJ2-1; 12 bases are a match to TRBD2. Per germline, CDR1 SQVTM and CDR2 ANQGSEA. This CDR3 contains 11 residues. V shed 1 base, J shed 14 bases, and the junction held 0 bases outside the gene matches. CDR3 sequence: CSVEASGREFF. CDR3 bases: TGCAGCGTTGAAGCTAGCGGGAGGGAGTTCTTC.

This clone was recorded only once. V usage is TRBV7-8 and J usage is TRBJ2-2; 9 nucleotides line up with TRBD1. CDR3 size: 17 residues. Trimming took 5 bases from V and 2 from J; bases not matched to a gene: 9. Germline assignment: CDR1 SGHVS and CDR2 FQNEAQ. The DNA for the CDR3 is TGTGCCAGCAGCCGAAGTTGGACAGGGGCTAACACCGGGGAGCTGTTTTTT. Its translation: CASSRSWTGANTGELFF.